Below, 8 T cell receptor beta chains from the same sample are listed, as sequenced in a study of shared clonotypes between healthy human individuals. Measured with immunoSEQ multiplex PCR; TCRdb has only the in-frame clones, and not every one. This repertoire shows hundreds of thousands of clones, about 95% found once; its top ten account for approximately 0.12%. As defined, naive CD8 cells were CD45RO-negative and positively selected for CCR7, with terminally differentiated effector memory CD45RA+ cells excluded. Sequencing was carried out using naive CD8+ T cells sorted from blood. The source of these receptors is a woman in her 30s in good health.

The chain joins TRBV6-5 to TRBJ2-7; TRBD1 might be the D (5 bases). This CDR3 is 13 amino acids long. From germline, CDR1 is MNHEY and CDR2 SVGAGI. Trimming removed 5 bases from V and 3 bases from J, with 11 bases in between. The CDR3, as DNA: TGTGCCAGCAGTCCTGGACACCTCTACGAGCAGTACTTC. Amino acid sequence: CASSPGHLYEQYF.

The chain uses TRBV28 and TRBJ2-1, with a tentative D call TRBD1 (6 bases). The germline V gene encodes CDR1 MDHEN and CDR2 SYDVKM. The CDR3 contains 16 residues. Between the trimmed V and J ends, which lost 6 bases and 4 bases, there was a span of 19 bases. Here the CDR3 DNA reads TGTGCCAGCAGCAAGAGGACAGTAACAACTTACAATGAGCAGTTCTTC. Its protein product is CASSKRTVTTYNEQFF.

The chain couples TRBV28 to TRBJ2-7; TRBD1 matches 7 bases. The CDR3 runs to 14 residues. V trimming: 7 bases; J trimming: 5 bases; junction bases outside the gene matches: 11. Germline CDR1 reads MDHEN; CDR2 reads SYDVKM. The CDR3, as DNA: TGTGCCAGCACCCGGGCAGGGGGTATCGACGAGCAGTACTTC. This codes for CASTRAGGIDEQYF.

This chain connects TRBV7-9 to TRBJ1-5; TRBD1 might be the D (6 bases). V was cut by 1 base and J by 7 bases, with 14 bases left in between. The germline V gene encodes CDR1 SEHNR and CDR2 FQNEAQ (reference sequence). CDR3 size: 15 residues. CDR3 nucleotides: TGTGCCAGCAGCTTAGTACGGGGGGCCGAGCAGCCCCAGCATTTT. Amino acids: CASSLVRGAEQPQHF.

V and J are TRBV19 and TRBJ2-3, with D possibly being TRBD2 (5 bases). Germline CDR1 LNHDA, CDR2 SQIVND (reference sequence). V was trimmed by 10 bases and J by 6 bases, leaving 8 bases between them. The CDR3 totals 10 residues. The CDR3 is CATGGDTQYF. The CDR3 DNA reads as TGTGCCACCGGCGGGGATACGCAGTATTTT.

The chain uses TRBV28 and TRBJ2-7, with a tentative D call TRBD1 (6 bases). V lost 6 bases to trimming and J lost 0 bases, with 15 bases between them. This CDR3 is built from 15 residues. Germline values: CDR1 MDHEN, CDR2 SYDVKM. This chain's CDR3 is CASSPRGRGSYEQYF. Written as DNA, the CDR3 is TGTGCCAGCAGCCCCAGGGGACGAGGCTCCTACGAGCAGTACTTC.

The chain has TRBV19 and TRBJ2-5; the match to TRBD1 covers 10 bases. The DNA end lines up better with TRBJ2-7; the J call may be wrong. From germline, CDR1 is LNHDA and CDR2 SQIVND (reference sequence). The CDR3 runs 14 residues. CDR3 coding DNA: TGTGCCAGTAGTATCGGGACAGGGGTGCACGAGCAGTACTTC. It specifies CASSIGTGVHEQYF.

V gene TRBV30 combines with J gene TRBJ2-7; possibly TRBD1 for D (5 bases). Germline V gene sequence: CDR1 GTSNPN, CDR2 SVGIG (reference sequence). CDR3 length equals 14 residues. V lost 0 bases, J lost 2 bases, and 11 bases lay in between. CDR3 DNA: TGTGCCTGGAGTGTACATCTAGGGGCCTACGAGCAGTACTTC. This codes for CAWSVHLGAYEQYF.